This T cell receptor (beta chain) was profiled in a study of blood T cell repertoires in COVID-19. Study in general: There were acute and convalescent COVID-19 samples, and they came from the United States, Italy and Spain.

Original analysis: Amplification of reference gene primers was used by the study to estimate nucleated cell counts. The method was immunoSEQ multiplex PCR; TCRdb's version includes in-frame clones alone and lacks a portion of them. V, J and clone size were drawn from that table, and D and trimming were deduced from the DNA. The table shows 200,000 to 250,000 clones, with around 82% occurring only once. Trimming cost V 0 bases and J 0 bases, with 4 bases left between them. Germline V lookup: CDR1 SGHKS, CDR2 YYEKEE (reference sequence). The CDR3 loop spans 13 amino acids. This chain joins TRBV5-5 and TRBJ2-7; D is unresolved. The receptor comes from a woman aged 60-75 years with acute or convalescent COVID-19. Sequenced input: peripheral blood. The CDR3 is CASSLGYSYEQYF. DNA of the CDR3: TGTGCCAGCAGCTTGGGTTACTCCTACGAGCAGTACTTC. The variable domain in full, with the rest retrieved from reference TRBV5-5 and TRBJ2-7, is DAGVTQSPTHLIKTRGQQVTLRCSPISGHKSVSWYQQVLGQGPQFIFQYYEKEERGRGNFPDRFSARQFPNYSSELNVNALLLGDSALYLCASSLGYSYEQYFGPGTRLTVT.